These T cell receptor beta chains were read from a single sample in a study of T cells in tumors after PD-1 blockade. TCRdb's copy holds only in-frame clones and misses some; the assay was immunoSEQ multiplex PCR. The repertoire holds about 33,000 clones, with 78% as singletons. This specimen was PBMCs, taken before anti-PD-1 treatment. The origin of the receptors is a human donor with basal cell carcinoma. CDR3s include the opening cysteine and the closing phenylalanine or tryptophan. A D gene is named only where the DNA matches it firmly. Part of the rows lack a size; the others show once, few, many or a class for expanded clones.

D,V,J,size,DNA,CDR3
TRBD2,TRBV30,TRBJ2-2,-,TGTGCCTGGAGTGAACCAGGAGCGGGGGGGCTAGTCGGGGAGCTGTTTTTT,CAWSEPGAGGLVGELFF
-,TRBV20-1,TRBJ1-2,-,TGCAGTGCTAGTTCGGGCTATGGCTACACCTTC,CSASSGYGYTF
-,TRBV19,TRBJ2-4,medium-sized,TGTGCCAGTAGTATTCGGTCAGGAAATTGGATTCAGTACTTC,CASSIRSGNWIQYF
-,TRBV19,TRBJ2-3,-,TGTGCCAGTAGTATAGCGGGTCGGGTCACAGATACGCAGTATTTT,CASSIAGRVTDTQYF
TRBD2,TRBV6-6,TRBJ2-1,-,TGTGCCAGCAGTCCCCGCCTTGGGGGGGGCTACAATGAGCAGTTCTTC,CASSPRLGGGYNEQFF
-,TRBV14,TRBJ2-1,-,TGTGCCAGCCGGGGGATTGGCTCCTACAATGAGCAGTTCTTC,CASRGIGSYNEQFF
-,TRBV5-1,TRBJ2-7,-,TGCGCCAGCAGCATGGCAGGTTACGAGCAGTACTTC,CASSMAGYEQYF
TRBD1,TRBV6-6,TRBJ1-3,-,TGTGCCAGCAGTTACTCACAGGGGGCTGGAAACACCATATATTTT,CASSYSQGAGNTIYF
-,TRBV19,TRBJ2-7,-,TGTGCCAGTAGACGGACCTTGAGGGGCCACGAGCAGTACTTC,CASRRTLRGHEQYF
-,TRBV7-2,TRBJ2-6,-,TGTGCCAGCAGCTTTAATTTTAGGGGTAGTGGGGCCAACGTCCTGACTTTC,CASSFNFRGSGANVLTF
-,TRBV24-1,TRBJ1-3,-,TGTGCCACCAGTGGAGGGGCTGGAAACACCATATATTTT,CATSGGAGNTIYF
TRBD1,TRBV27,TRBJ1-6,-,TGTGCCAGCAGGGACAGGGGGCTGGATTCACCCCTCCACTTT,CASRDRGLDSPLHF
-,TRBV15,TRBJ2-1,-,TGTGCCACCAGCAGAGATCACGGTGTTGGCGGACACAATGAGCAGTTCTTC,CATSRDHGVGGHNEQFF
-,TRBV10-3,TRBJ2-7,once,TGTGCCATCAGTGTCTCCGATTGGGGGGAGCAGTACTTC,CAISVSDWGEQYF
TRBD1,TRBV28,TRBJ1-3,-,TGTGCCAGCAGCCGGACAGGGGCTGGAAACACCATATATTTT,CASSRTGAGNTIYF
-,TRBV7-2,TRBJ1-5,few,TGTGCCAGCAGCCCGGCAGGATCCTACGGGCAGCCCCAGCATTTT,CASSPAGSYGQPQHF
-,TRBV6-5,TRBJ2-3,-,TGTGCCAGCAGTTACGGCGCTAGCACAGATACGCAGTATTTT,CASSYGASTDTQYF
TRBD1,TRBV14,TRBJ1-6,-,TGTGCCAGCAGCCAAGACCGGACAGGGGCCTCACCCCTCCACTTT,CASSQDRTGASPLHF
-,TRBV24-1,TRBJ1-2,-,TGTGCCACCAGTGTAGGGGGGACCAACTATGGCTACACCTTC,CATSVGGTNYGYTF
TRBD2,TRBV7-2,TRBJ2-7,-,TGTGCCAGCAGCCCCCTTAGGAGCGGGAGAGTCAACGAGCAGTACTTC,CASSPLRSGRVNEQYF
-,TRBV19,TRBJ2-7,-,TGTGCCAGTAGTATAGGAGGGCATAGCTCCTACGAGCAGTACTTC,CASSIGGHSSYEQYF
-,TRBV12-3/TRBV12-4,TRBJ2-7,-,TGTGCCAGCAGTTTAAAAGTGGCCGAGCAGTACTTC,CASSLKVAEQYF
-,TRBV28,TRBJ2-3,-,TGTGCCAGCAGTCCATTTGGACAAGGACGGGCAGATACGCAGTATTTT,CASSPFGQGRADTQYF
-,TRBV4-2,TRBJ2-7,-,TGTGCCAGCAGCCCCACCCTTTCCTACATCGAGCAGTACTTC,CASSPTLSYIEQYF
-,TRBV28,TRBJ1-2,few,TGTGCCAGCAGTTTACCAGGGGACTATGGCTACACCTTC,CASSLPGDYGYTF
TRBD1,TRBV19,TRBJ2-3,-,TGTGCCAGTAGTCCCCGGGACAGGGCAGATACGCAGTATTTT,CASSPRDRADTQYF
TRBD2,TRBV4-2,TRBJ2-1,-,TGTGCCAGCAGCCAGGTCAAAGGGACTAGCGGGAGGAGCGAGCAGTTCTTC,CASSQVKGTSGRSEQFF
-,TRBV18,TRBJ1-1,-,TGTGCCAGCTCACCCCGGACGGGGGCATGGACTGAAGCTTTCTTT,CASSPRTGAWTEAFF
-,TRBV12-3/TRBV12-4,TRBJ1-1,once,TGTGCCAGCAGTTTTCGACAGAACACTGAAGCTTTCTTT,CASSFRQNTEAFF